One and the same sample provided the 23 T cell receptor beta chains below, sequenced in a study of blood T cell repertoires in COVID-19. Data came from immunoSEQ multiplex PCR; TCRdb stores just in-frame clones and leaves some out. The data hold just over 90,000 clones, with under 90% observed a single time. Sample: peripheral blood. The receptor source for this set is a human donor with active COVID-19. The donor label of this sample is uncertain.

The chain carries TRBV5-1 and TRBJ1-1; a weak D match, TRBD1 (5 bases). CDR1 SGHRS and CDR2 YFSETQ come from the germline V gene. This CDR3 contains 15 residues. V was clipped by 3 bases and J by 11 bases, with 23 bases between them. The CDR3 here is CASSSRGMELTGAFF. The CDR3 DNA follows: TGCGCCAGCAGCTCCCGGGGGATGGAATTGACTGGCGCTTTCTTT.

The V gene is TRBV20-1, the J gene TRBJ2-7; D is undetermined. The CDR3 extends over 12 amino acids. Trimming shortened V by 3 bases and J by 0 bases, and 6 bases separated the two germline ends. Germline values: CDR1 DFQATT, CDR2 SNEGSKA (reference sequence). In nucleotides, the CDR3 is TGCAGTGCTAGTTCCTACTCCTACGAGCAGTACTTC. Amino acids: CSASSYSYEQYF.

This chain connects TRBV24-1 to TRBJ2-3, with 10 bases aligning to TRBD2. V lost 9 bases, J lost 5 bases, and 19 bases stayed unmatched. Per the germline V gene, CDR1 is KGHDR and CDR2 is SFDVKD. This CDR3 spans 18 amino acids. The CDR3 sequence is CATQTSSGGPSTRDTQYF. The CDR3, as DNA: TGTGCCACCCAGACAAGTAGCGGGGGGCCGAGCACACGAGATACGCAGTATTTT.

The V call is TRBV6-5, the J call TRBJ2-7; D is possibly TRBD2 (6 bases). This CDR3 comprises 12 residues. Per germline, CDR1 MNHEY and CDR2 SVGAGI. Trimming took 4 bases from V and 3 from J, leaving 7 bases between them. The CDR3 DNA sequence: TGTGCCAGCAGTTCCGGGGGCTACGAGCAGTACTTC. It specifies CASSSGGYEQYF.

CDR3 residues: CASSQETGYRELFF. CDR3 sequence (DNA): TGCGCCAGCAGCCAGGAAACAGGGTATCGGGAGCTGTTTTTT. The rearrangement links TRBV4-3 to TRBJ2-2; D is possibly TRBD1 (6 bases). Germline lookup yields CDR1 LGHNA and CDR2 YSLEER. The CDR3 totals 14 residues. V was pared by 3 bases and J by 9 bases, with 14 bases between.

The V and J genes are TRBV7-9 and TRBJ2-7; TRBD2 might be the D (5 bases). V gave up 9 bases and J gave up 1 base, with 10 bases separating them. This CDR3 is built from 12 residues. The germline CDR1 and CDR2 sequences are SEHNR and FQNEAQ (reference sequence). This CDR3 is CASSGISYEQYF. The CDR3 DNA reads TGTGCCAGTTCGGGGATTTCCTACGAGCAGTACTTC.

The chain is built from TRBV5-1 and TRBJ2-6; 8 bases line up with TRBD2. CDR3 length equals 16 residues. V gave up 4 bases and J gave up 0 bases; unmatched junction bases: 3. CDR1 SGHRS and CDR2 YFSETQ come from the germline V gene. The CDR3 loop reads CASSETSGSGANVLTF. CDR3 nucleotides: TGCGCCAGCAGCGAAACTAGCGGCTCTGGGGCCAACGTCCTGACTTTC.

The V and J genes are TRBV5-4 and TRBJ1-1; 7 bases map to TRBD1. CDR1 is SGHNT, CDR2 YYREEE, per germline (reference sequence). The CDR3 covers 15 residues. V was pared by 2 bases and J by 2 bases, with 6 bases of the junction left unmatched. The chain's CDR3 is CASSLRQGANTEAFF. The CDR3 nucleotides are TGTGCCAGCAGCTTACGACAGGGTGCCAACACTGAAGCTTTCTTT. The full variable domain, its missing parts supplied by reference TRBV5-4 and TRBJ1-1, is ETGVTQSPTHLIKTRGQQVTLRCSSQSGHNTVSWYQQALGQGPQFIFQYYREEENGRGNFPPRFSGLQFPNYSSELNVNALELDDSALYLCASSLRQGANTEAFFGQGTRLTVV.

The chain combines TRBV30 with TRBJ1-6; tentatively, D is TRBD1 (5 bases). The germline CDR1 and CDR2 sequences are GTSNPN and SVGIG (reference sequence). Trimming shortened V by 0 bases and J by 8 bases, and 11 bases separated the two germline ends. The CDR3 covers 14 residues. The CDR3 region has the DNA TGTGCCTGGAGTGTAGGCAGGGATGATTCACCCCTCCACTTT. Its translation: CAWSVGRDDSPLHF.

This chain uses TRBV18 with TRBJ2-6; 7 nucleotides line up with TRBD1. Germline V CDR1 and CDR2: KGHSH, LQKENI. With 6 bases clipped from V and 2 bases from J, the junction kept 10 bases outside the gene matches. This CDR3 is built from 17 residues. CDR3 residues: CASSPTRQGAGANVLTF. In nucleotides, the CDR3 is TGTGCCAGCTCCCCAACCCGGCAGGGGGCTGGGGCCAACGTCCTGACTTTC.

V is TRBV4-1 and J is TRBJ2-5; D remains unclear. The germline gives CDR1 MGHRA, CDR2 YSYEKL. CDR3 length: 15 residues. Between the trimmed V and J ends, which lost 0 bases and 3 bases, there was a span of 11 bases. CDR3 bases: TGCGCCAGCAGCCAAGATGGCGGCTCCAAAGAGACCCAGTACTTC. Translated, it gives CASSQDGGSKETQYF.

The chain has TRBV19 and TRBJ1-2, with D tentatively TRBD1 (6 bases). This CDR3 contains 17 residues. CDR1 and CDR2 from the germline V gene are LNHDA and SQIVND (reference sequence). Trimming took off 2 bases at V and 4 bases at J, with 20 bases between the two ends. This CDR3 reads CASSILGLDSRGYGYTF. The CDR3 DNA reads TGTGCCAGTAGTATACTCGGTTTGGACAGCAGGGGCTATGGCTACACCTTC.

The chain joins TRBV5-1 to TRBJ2-3; D is ambiguous. Trimming removed 1 base from V and 0 bases from J, with 9 bases in between. The CDR3 is 15 residues long. CDR1 is SGHRS and CDR2 is YFSETQ in the germline V gene. The CDR3 here is CASSLLLISTDTQYF. The CDR3 DNA reads TGCGCCAGCAGCTTGTTGTTAATAAGCACAGATACGCAGTATTTT.

V usage is TRBV19 and J usage is TRBJ1-4, with 8 nucleotides matching TRBD1. The V gene end was trimmed by 6 bases and the J gene end by 5 bases; junction bases not matched to a gene: 14. The CDR3 loop spans 17 amino acids. The germline V gene has CDR1 LNHDA and CDR2 SQIVND (reference sequence). CDR3 in DNA: TGTGCCAGTAGACACCGTATGGGGAGACAGGGGAATGAAAAACTGTTTTTT. This gives the protein CASRHRMGRQGNEKLFF.

The CDR3 is CASSPRQGNYEQYF. CDR3 DNA sequence: TGTGCCAGCAGCCCGCGACAGGGGAATTACGAGCAGTACTTC. The V gene is TRBV7-9, the J gene TRBJ2-7; 8 nucleotides match TRBD1. V gave up 5 bases and J gave up 4 bases; unmatched junction bases: 7. This CDR3 has 14 amino acids. Looked up from germline, CDR1 is SEHNR and CDR2 is FQNEAQ (reference sequence).

The V call is TRBV2, the J call TRBJ1-2, with 7 bases matching TRBD1. This CDR3 is 13 amino acids long. Germline V gene lookup returns CDR1 SNHLY and CDR2 FYNNEI. The ends lost 9 bases at V and 7 bases at J; junction bases unmatched: 11. CDR3 amino acids: CASVQGETAGYTF. In nucleotides, the CDR3 is TGTGCCAGTGTTCAGGGGGAAACGGCTGGCTACACCTTC.

The V gene is TRBV7-2, the J gene TRBJ2-3; the D gene is possibly TRBD2 (5 bases). V lost 1 base and J 4 bases, leaving 15 bases between the germline ends. The germline V gene has CDR1 SGHTA and CDR2 FQGNSA. The CDR3 totals 16 residues. CDR3 protein: CASSLVPLAGADTQYF. For the CDR3, the DNA is TGTGCCAGCAGCTTAGTCCCGCTAGCAGGTGCAGATACGCAGTATTTT. The whole variable domain, remainder taken from reference TRBV7-2 and TRBJ2-3, is GAGVSQSPSNKVTEKGKDVELRCDPISGHTALYWYRQSLGQGLEFLIYFQGNSAPDKSGLPSDRFSAERTGGSVSTLTIQRTQQEDSAVYLCASSLVPLAGADTQYFGPGTRLTVL.

The chain couples TRBV13 to TRBJ1-1; D is undetermined. Trimming left V 3 bases short and J 1 base short, with 6 bases between. This CDR3 region has 13 residues. In germline, CDR1 is PRHDT, CDR2 FYEKMQ (reference sequence). The CDR3 DNA is TGTGCCAGCAGCTTTGAGCCGAACACTGAAGCTTTCTTT. Translated: CASSFEPNTEAFF.

The genes are TRBV6-4 and TRBJ1-1, with D possibly matching TRBD1 (6 bases). V lost 6 bases to trimming and J lost 4 bases, with 18 bases between them. The CDR3 is 15 residues long. Germline CDR1 and CDR2: MRHNA and SNTAGT. CDR3 amino acids: CASRSAARGITEAFF. In nucleotides, the CDR3 is TGTGCCAGCAGATCGGCAGCCAGGGGTATCACTGAAGCTTTCTTT.

The V call is TRBV29-1, the J call TRBJ1-5; 12 positions agree with TRBD1. The germline gives CDR1 SQVTM, CDR2 ANQGSEA. This CDR3 has 14 amino acids. J lost 6 bases, V lost 4 bases, and 4 bases had no gene match. In DNA form, the CDR3 reads TGCAGCGTTGGGGGACAGGGGGCCTCTCAGCCCCAGCATTTT. It encodes CSVGGQGASQPQHF.

V is TRBV6-2 or TRBV6-3 and J is TRBJ2-1; TRBD2 matches 11 bases. The V segment lost 0 bases and the J segment 4 bases; nucleotides outside the gene matches: 5. The CDR3 length is 17 residues. The germline CDR1 and CDR2 sequences are MNHEY and SVGEGT. Here the CDR3 reads CASSYSALAGVYNEQFF. CDR3 DNA: TGTGCCAGCAGTTACTCAGCACTAGCGGGGGTGTACAATGAGCAGTTCTTC.

This chain joins TRBV7-9 and TRBJ2-7, with 9 positions matching TRBD1. Trimming took 0 bases from V and 5 from J; bases not matched to a gene: 2. This CDR3 spans 14 amino acids. Germline values: CDR1 SEHNR, CDR2 FQNEAQ (reference sequence). CDR3 region: CASSLADRGHEQYF. CDR3 DNA: TGTGCCAGCAGCTTAGCGGACAGGGGCCACGAGCAGTACTTC.

The rearrangement uses TRBV7-8 and TRBJ1-1; D is uncertain. This CDR3 is built from 15 residues. V was clipped by 5 bases and J by 0 bases, with 13 bases between them. Germline CDR1 is SGHVS and CDR2 is FQNEAQ. Here the CDR3 reads CASSLTATMNTEAFF. CDR3 DNA sequence: TGTGCCAGCAGCCTGACTGCCACCATGAACACTGAAGCTTTCTTT.